At least ten counts were recorded for the clone carrying this T cell receptor (beta chain). The data belong to a study of blood T cells in healthy people across ages. This CDR3 has 15 amino acids. V lost 4 bases to trimming and J lost 0 bases, with 12 bases between them. In germline, CDR1 is SGHRS, CDR2 YFSETQ. For the second PCR, which ran for about 7 to 12 cycles, a sample-barcoded 5' primer and a J-beta primer mix were used. TCRdb used MiXCR to reprocess the 5' RACE reads, holding one entry per CDR3 protein. The table shows approximately 900,000 distinct CDR3 sequences, with almost 30% occurring only once. The sample was also linked to a second study, of T cells of mothers and their children.

The material sequenced was blood. This rearrangement joins TRBV5-1 to TRBJ2-3; D unclear. This receptor was obtained from a woman aged 40 to 50 in good health. The CDR3 DNA follows: TGCGCCAGCAGCATCGACGGTACTAGCACAGATACGCAGTATTTT. As protein: CASSIDGTSTDTQYF. Complete variable domain (other parts from reference TRBV5-1 and TRBJ2-3): KAGVTQTPRYLIKTRGQQVTLSCSPISGHRSVSWYQQTPGQGLQFLFEYFSETQRNKGNFPGRFSGRQFSNSRSEMNVSTLELGDSALYLCASSIDGTSTDTQYFGPGTRLTVL.